Sequencing of this T cell receptor (beta chain) was carried out in a study of T cell responses to AZD1222 COVID-19 vaccine. Study findings and constraints: Only after the peak T cell response were repertoires sampled. White British ancestry dominated among donors, who included more females, and clonal diversity was possibly underestimated. With dominance at 160-218 and 743-854, vaccine-associated CD4 TCRs spanned spike.

Sequencing used immunoSEQ multiplex PCR; TCRdb keeps in-frame clones, though not all of them. The repertoire holds about 150,000 clones, roughly 93% seen once, with more than 1.5% in the top ten. Comment on this clone: Its antigen is still unknown.

The material was peripheral blood, obtained 28 days after the second AZD1222 dose. The source of this sequence is an adult who received the AZD1222 COVID-19 vaccine.

This CDR3 is CASSSRGGYSTDTQYF. The CDR3 DNA is TGTGCCAGCAGCTCTCGGGGGGGCTATAGCACAGATACGCAGTATTTT. The chain joins TRBV27 to TRBJ2-3; the match to TRBD2 covers 8 bases. V lost 6 bases to trimming and J lost 0 bases; unmatched junction nucleotides: 8. The length of the CDR3 is 16 residues. Germline V gene sequence: CDR1 MNHEY, CDR2 SMNVEV (reference sequence).